The 32 T cell receptor beta chains below were found in one sample sequenced in a study of vaccination and CD4 T cells after COVID-19. The antigens for these receptors are not known. With the Oncomine TCR Beta short-read assay, DNA from cultured CD4+ T cells was sequenced. TCRdb reprocessed the PCR reads via MiXCR and lists one record per CDR3 protein. The sample holds approximately 16,000 distinct CDR3 sequences; around 40% are singletons and the top ten take roughly 24%. Indicated treatment: roughly nine-day PBMC culture with coronavirus spike peptide pools or control peptides (ViraFEST assay). This material consisted of CD4+ T cells from blood, cultured in vitro, taken before SARS-CoV-2 vaccination. The source of these receptors is a human donor who received a COVID-19 vaccine.

The CDR3 sequence is CSARTGNTEAFF. The CDR3 region has the DNA TGCAGTGCGCGGACGGGAAACACTGAAGCTTTCTTT. The rearrangement joins TRBV20-1 to TRBJ1-1; D gene unclear. The CDR3 length is 12 residues. V was pared by 6 bases and J by 2 bases, with 10 bases between. The germline V gene encodes CDR1 DFQATT and CDR2 SNEGSKA (reference sequence).

This clonotype has only a few counts. J is TRBJ2-5 and V is TRBV12-5; D may correspond to TRBD1 or TRBD2 (5 bases each). The CDR3 has 13 residues. Looked up from germline, CDR1 is LGHNT and CDR2 is FRNRAP. V was clipped by 3 bases and J by 5 bases, with 10 bases between them. CDR3 DNA sequence: TGTGCTAGTGGTTTCTCCAGGGAGGAGACCCAGTACTTC. It codes for CASGFSREETQYF. The full variable domain, in which reference TRBV12-5 and TRBJ2-5 provide the parts outside the CDR3, is DARVTQTPRHKVTEMGQEVTMRCQPILGHNTVFWYRQTMMQGLELLAYFRNRAPLDDSGMPKDRFSAEMPDATLATLKIQPSEPRDSAVYFCASGFSREETQYFGPGTRLLVL.

This clonotype was counted a few times. This chain links TRBV12-3 or TRBV12-4 with TRBJ2-1; the match to TRBD2 covers 8 bases. V shed 5 bases, J shed 7 bases, and the junction held 13 bases outside the gene matches. The CDR3 sequence is 16 residues long. The CDR3 DNA reads as TGTGCCAGCAGTCCCTTACTAGCGGCCCTACCAAATGAGCAGTTCTTC. Encoded protein: CASSPLLAALPNEQFF.

The chain uses TRBV3-1 and TRBJ1-2; D uncertain. The CDR3 is 13 residues long. Germline loops: CDR1 LGHDT, CDR2 YNNKEL (reference sequence). V was cut by 0 bases and J by 8 bases, with 10 bases left in between. CDR3 loop: CASSQDPLGGYTF. The DNA for the CDR3 is TGTGCCAGCAGCCAAGACCCTTTAGGGGGCTACACCTTC.

The chain uses TRBV19 and TRBJ1-2, with D possibly TRBD1 on 5 matching bases. This CDR3 contains 15 residues. CDR1 and CDR2 (germline): LNHDA, SQIVND (reference sequence). V was pared by 4 bases and J by 7 bases, with 19 bases between. Here the CDR3 reads CASSTSGEGAGGYTF. The CDR3 nucleotides are TGTGCCAGTAGTACCTCTGGGGAAGGGGCCGGTGGCTACACCTTC.

This clonotype was recorded a few times. The chain couples TRBV27 to TRBJ1-1; no clear D gene. Germline V gene lookup returns CDR1 MNHEY and CDR2 SMNVEV (reference sequence). This CDR3 has 14 residues. With 4 bases removed from V and 2 bases from J, the gap between germline ends came to 11 bases. Written as DNA, the CDR3 is TGTGCCAGCAGTTCCCGGGCTCTAAACACTGAAGCTTTCTTT. Its translation is CASSSRALNTEAFF.

This clonotype was observed a few times. The V and J genes are TRBV7-6 and TRBJ2-3; 11 bases are shared with TRBD1. V lost 5 bases to trimming and J lost 1 base; unmatched junction nucleotides: 8. Germline V gene data show CDR1 as SGHVS and CDR2 as FNYEAQ. The CDR3 totals 17 residues. CDR3 DNA: TGTGCCAGCAGCCCTACCGGGACAGGGGGTCGCACAGATACGCAGTATTTT. It encodes CASSPTGTGGRTDTQYF.

This clonotype has a handful of counts. The chain uses TRBV6-1 and TRBJ2-7; 7 bases map to TRBD2. The CDR3 contains 17 residues. Per germline, CDR1 MNHNS and CDR2 SASEGT. Trimming at V came to 3 bases and at J to 0 bases, leaving 11 bases not matched to a gene. CDR3 sequence reads: CASSDEGRGLLSYEQYF. CDR3 in DNA: TGTGCCAGCAGTGATGAAGGGCGGGGGTTACTCTCCTACGAGCAGTACTTC.

This clonotype was observed a handful of times. The V call is TRBV20-1, the J call TRBJ2-7; D may be TRBD1 or TRBD2 (6 bases each). The V gene's germline CDR1 is DFQATT and CDR2 SNEGSKA (reference sequence). The CDR3 loop spans 15 amino acids. V lost 0 bases, J lost 6 bases, and 18 bases lay in between. CDR3 amino acids: CSARDQAWGAGEQYF. CDR3 DNA: TGCAGTGCTAGAGATCAAGCCTGGGGGGCAGGCGAGCAGTACTTC.

CDR3 nucleotides: TGTGCCAGCAGTTGGACTAGCGGGGGAGCGAACACCGGGGAGCTGTTTTTT. Translating it yields CASSWTSGGANTGELFF. The chain is built from TRBV6-5 and TRBJ2-2; 13 bases are a match to TRBD2. The J segment lost 0 bases and the V segment lost 4 bases, leaving 2 bases of the junction unmatched. The CDR3 totals 17 residues. Germline V lookup: CDR1 MNHEY, CDR2 SVGAGI.

This clonotype was counted only a few times. The V gene is TRBV24-1, the J gene TRBJ1-1; D is ambiguous. CDR3 length: 12 amino acids. Trimming took off 4 bases at V and 11 bases at J, with 13 bases between the two ends. Germline CDR1 and CDR2: KGHDR and SFDVKD. The CDR3 loop is CATSDPHTPAFF. The CDR3 DNA reads as TGTGCCACCAGTGACCCTCACACGCCGGCTTTCTTT.

The J gene is TRBJ2-3, the V gene TRBV6-1, with 8 positions matching TRBD2. Per the germline V gene, CDR1 is MNHNS and CDR2 is SASEGT. V trimming: 6 bases; J trimming: 0 bases; junction bases outside the gene matches: 23. This CDR3 contains 21 residues. The CDR3, as DNA: TGTGCCAGCAGCACGACCCGCCCATCACGGGGGGGCCTCTCGAGCACAGATACGCAGTATTTT. It translates to CASSTTRPSRGGLSSTDTQYF.

The V call is TRBV5-5, the J call TRBJ1-2; D is ambiguous. Germline V gene sequence: CDR1 SGHKS, CDR2 YYEKEE (reference sequence). CDR3 length: 16 amino acids. Trimming shortened V by 0 bases and J by 3 bases, and 15 bases separated the two germline ends. The CDR3 DNA reads TGTGCCAGCAGCTTGGCCGTGACCCGGGCGTACTATGGCTACACCTTC. Translating it yields CASSLAVTRAYYGYTF.

The gene calls are TRBV5-5 and TRBJ1-1; D is perhaps TRBD1 (5 bases). Trimming took off 2 bases at V and 7 bases at J, with 12 bases between the two ends. This CDR3 is built from 13 residues. CDR1 SGHKS and CDR2 YYEKEE come from the germline V gene (reference sequence). The CDR3 loop reads CASSFGGSGEAFF. CDR3 DNA: TGTGCCAGCAGCTTCGGGGGGTCGGGTGAAGCTTTCTTT.

The V gene is TRBV10-1, the J gene TRBJ2-3, with D possibly matching TRBD2 (5 bases). This CDR3 is 17 amino acids long. The germline V and J ends were trimmed by 0 bases and 2 bases, with 15 bases remaining between them. Germline-derived CDR1 and CDR2 are WNHNN and SYGVQD (reference sequence). The CDR3 reads CASSESGRTAFTDTQYF. The CDR3 nucleotides read TGCGCCAGCAGTGAGTCTGGCAGGACTGCGTTCACAGATACGCAGTATTTT.

The CDR3, as DNA: TGTGCCAGCAGTTACGAGGACTTGAACACTGAAGCTTTCTTT. Translation gives CASSYEDLNTEAFF. This chain joins TRBV6-5 and TRBJ1-1; no definite D call. The CDR3 has 14 residues. Germline loops: CDR1 MNHEY, CDR2 SVGAGI. Trimming pared 2 bases from V and 0 bases from J, leaving 7 bases between.

This clonotype has only a few counts. The CDR3 sequence is CASRKKGTKGDGYTF. The CDR3 DNA sequence: TGTGCCAGCAGGAAAAAAGGGACGAAGGGGGATGGCTACACCTTC. V usage is TRBV21-1 and J usage is TRBJ1-2; TRBD1 is taken as the D call from the table, unchecked against the DNA. TRBV21-1 is tagged as a pseudogene. CDR3 length: 15 amino acids.

This clonotype came up a few times. The genes are TRBV21-1 and TRBJ2-7; the listed D gene, TRBD1, was not tested against the DNA. TRBV21-1 is classified as a pseudogene. There are 16 residues in the CDR3. The CDR3, as DNA: TGTGCCAGCAGCAAAGTAAGACAGGGGTTAGTCTACGAGCAGTACTTC. Protein product: CASSKVRQGLVYEQYF.

There are a few counts of this clonotype. This chain connects TRBV21-1 to TRBJ1-3; no check of the table's D call, TRBD1, against the DNA was made. TRBV21-1 counts as a pseudogene. The CDR3 is made up of 15 amino acids. The CDR3 bases are TGTGCCAGCAGCGGAGGGGGCAGATCGGGAAACACCATATATTTT. Translating gives CASSGGGRSGNTIYF.

The rearrangement uses TRBV5-4 and TRBJ2-5; 10 bases map to TRBD2. V lost 0 bases to trimming and J lost 7 bases; unmatched junction nucleotides: 12. This CDR3 region has 17 residues. The V gene's germline CDR1 is SGHNT and CDR2 YYREEE (reference sequence). CDR3 DNA sequence: TGTGCCAGCAGCTTGGCCGTAGCGGGGGGACCCATGCGGACCCAGTACTTC. It encodes CASSLAVAGGPMRTQYF.

This chain connects TRBV7-8 to TRBJ2-5; D may be TRBD2 (6 bases). The germline V and J ends were trimmed by 5 bases and 7 bases, with 23 bases remaining between them. Germline CDR1 and CDR2: SGHVS and FQNEAQ. The CDR3 loop spans 16 amino acids. The DNA of the CDR3 is TGTGCCAGCAGCGCGAACGGAGGGACTTCGGAAGGGACCCAGTACTTC. It is translated as CASSANGGTSEGTQYF.

This clonotype came up a few times. V gene TRBV12-3 or TRBV12-4 combines with J gene TRBJ2-7, with 9 bases matching TRBD1. V dropped 5 bases and J dropped 7; count of bases not matched to a gene: 9. CDR3 size: 14 residues. The CDR3 nucleotides read TGTGCCAGCAGTCCCCCGGGACAGGGATTTGAGCAGTACTTC. This sequence encodes CASSPPGQGFEQYF.

The V call is TRBV20-1, the J call TRBJ2-1, with D unresolved. The CDR3 runs 11 residues. The germline CDR1 and CDR2 sequences are DFQATT and SNEGSKA (reference sequence). The germline V and J ends were trimmed by 1 base and 7 bases, with 5 bases remaining between them. This CDR3 reads CSARGLNEQFF. In DNA form, the CDR3 reads TGCAGTGCTAGAGGACTGAATGAGCAGTTCTTC.

This clonotype showed up just a few times. The J gene is TRBJ2-7, the V gene TRBV20-1; TRBD2 matches at 8 bases. The CDR3 runs to 15 residues. Germline loops: CDR1 DFQATT, CDR2 SNEGSKA (reference sequence). Trimming removed 0 bases from V and 7 bases from J; junction bases left unmatched: 11. The CDR3 DNA sequence: TGCAGTGCTAGAGACGAGCGGGGGAGAGAGGGGGAGCAGTACTTC. Its protein is CSARDERGREGEQYF.

This clonotype turned up a few times. The gene calls are TRBV5-1 and TRBJ1-2; D perhaps matches TRBD1 (6 bases). The germline V gene encodes CDR1 SGHRS and CDR2 YFSETQ. The CDR3 extends over 17 amino acids. Trimming left V 0 bases short and J 5 bases short, with 20 bases between. The CDR3 loop reads CASSLASGHRNRYGYTF. DNA of the CDR3: TGCGCCAGCAGCTTGGCCTCGGGACACCGGAATAGGTATGGCTACACCTTC. Full variable domain (remainder filled in from reference TRBV5-1 and TRBJ1-2): KAGVTQTPRYLIKTRGQQVTLSCSPISGHRSVSWYQQTPGQGLQFLFEYFSETQRNKGNFPGRFSGRQFSNSRSEMNVSTLELGDSALYLCASSLASGHRNRYGYTFGSGTRLTVV.

The chain is built from TRBV2 and TRBJ2-1, with D tentatively TRBD2 (5 bases). Trimming left V 0 bases short and J 7 bases short, with 16 bases between. Germline values: CDR1 SNHLY, CDR2 FYNNEI. The CDR3 loop spans 16 amino acids. CDR3: CASSEALRRGGNEQFF. The CDR3 DNA follows: TGTGCCAGCAGTGAAGCGCTTCGGCGCGGAGGTAATGAGCAGTTCTTC.

The V and J genes are TRBV5-4 and TRBJ2-3; 8 nucleotides match TRBD1. This CDR3 comprises 16 residues. From germline, CDR1 is SGHNT and CDR2 YYREEE (reference sequence). J was trimmed by 1 base and V by 0 bases; bases with no gene match: 4. CDR3 nucleotides: TGTGCCAGCAGCTTGGGGACAGGGTCGCGCACAGATACGCAGTATTTT. It is translated as CASSLGTGSRTDTQYF.

The chain employs TRBV6-1 and TRBJ2-7; D gene ambiguous. CDR3 size: 11 residues. Trimming took off 7 bases at V and 6 bases at J, with 10 bases between the two ends. The germline V gene has CDR1 MNHNS and CDR2 SASEGT. In DNA form, the CDR3 reads TGTGCCAGCACCAGGCTAGTCGAGCAGTACTTC. This codes for CASTRLVEQYF.

This sequence joins TRBV11-3 and TRBJ2-3; D remains ambiguous. Germline V lookup: CDR1 SGHNT, CDR2 YENEEA. The CDR3 is 16 amino acids. V lost 2 bases to trimming and J lost 0 bases, with 12 bases between them. The CDR3 sequence: CASSLRMPGSTDTQYF. CDR3 in DNA: TGTGCCAGCAGCTTAAGGATGCCCGGGAGCACAGATACGCAGTATTTT.

This clonotype appeared a single time. The chain has TRBV30 and TRBJ2-5; TRBD1 is a possible D gene (5 bases). This CDR3 region has 16 residues. Deletions cut 7 bases from V and 5 bases from J, with 26 bases between. Germline loops: CDR1 GTSNPN, CDR2 SVGIG (reference sequence). The CDR3 protein is CASSLGQGGSQETQYF. Here the CDR3 DNA reads TGTGCCTCATCTCTAGGGCAGGGTGGTAGCCAGGAGACCCAGTACTTC.

V and J are TRBV6-1 and TRBJ1-6; no clear D gene. CDR1 is MNHNS and CDR2 is SASEGT in the germline V gene. This CDR3 comprises 12 residues. V lost 8 bases and J lost 6, with 8 bases in between. CDR3: CASGRGNSPLHF. CDR3 nucleotides: TGTGCCAGCGGCCGGGGTAATTCACCCCTCCACTTT.

This clonotype turned up a few times. This chain links TRBV27 with TRBJ1-6; D not resolved. The V gene lost 5 bases and the J gene lost 10 bases, with 15 bases spanning the gap. The germline V gene encodes CDR1 MNHEY and CDR2 SMNVEV (reference sequence). The CDR3 covers 14 residues. DNA of the CDR3: TGTGCCAGCAGTAGTTCGATTGGATTATCACCCCTCCACTTT. Protein sequence: CASSSSIGLSPLHF.